This TCR beta chain stems from a study of neurological immune-mediated disorders. The cDNA was synthesized by 5'RACE incorporating 10-nucleotide random UMIs. Every sequencing run produced over 180 million TCR-beta sequences, and the sequences from any one run covered 15-18 subjects. TCRdb re-called the 5' RACE reads through MiXCR, storing one row per CDR3 protein. Found here are 55,000 to 75,000 distinct CDR3 sequences, roughly 13% of them singletons; the top ten hold 4.6%. Trimming took 5 bases from V and 7 from J; bases not matched to a gene: 9. This CDR3 has 15 residues. Germline-derived CDR1 and CDR2 are MDHEN and SYDVKM. This clonotype was seen many times. Its antigen is unknown. Time point described: longitudinal time-point 1 (baseline). Study-level results: The expanded clones of different subjects shared no CDR3 amino acid sequences (suggesting private repertoires in all groups).

Sequenced material: PBMCs. J is TRBJ2-1 and V is TRBV28, with 9 nucleotides matching TRBD1. The source of this sequence is a female donor with HTLV-1-associated myelopathy (HAM/TSP). The CDR3 here is CASSPLGQGLNEQFF. CDR3 nucleotides: TGTGCCAGCAGTCCACTCGGACAGGGGCTAAATGAGCAGTTCTTC.